Detailed here is one T cell receptor (beta chain). Antigen: not known. These data belong to a study of shared clonotypes between healthy human individuals. Study findings and constraints: A handful of donors held approximately 4.5% of naive CD4 clonotypes in common.

Donors were Caucasian adults residing in Nashville, Tennessee, USA. From germline, CDR1 is SQVTM and CDR2 ANQGSEA. V lost 5 bases and J lost 4, with 15 bases in between. The CDR3 is 14 amino acids. Deep was the level used in running the assay. Data came from immunoSEQ multiplex PCR; TCRdb stores just in-frame clones and leaves some out. The data contain 1,100,000 or so clones, about 80% of them singletons. Specimen: memory CD4+ T cells from PBMCs. The subset denotes: CD45RA-negative fraction. This sequence joins TRBV29-1 and TRBJ1-5; D gene unclear. The clonotype comes from a man between 18 and 35 years old in good health. Some clones in this sample may be carry-over from other donors' samples. CDR3 sequence (DNA): TGCAGCGTTTATCGCGAGCCGAGAAATCAGCCCCAGCATTTT. It translates to CSVYREPRNQPQHF.